The 18 T cell receptor beta chains in this list originate from one sample, sequenced in a study of blood T cell repertoires in COVID-19. TCRdb's table, derived via immunoSEQ multiplex PCR, lists solely in-frame clones and lacks some. The data contain around 170,000 clones, about 85% of them seen just once; the ten biggest clones take up approximately 24%. The sample was peripheral blood. The receptors originated from a man aged 55 to 70 with acute or convalescent COVID-19.

The chain links TRBV19 to TRBJ1-1, with D maybe TRBD1 (5 bases). The length of the CDR3 is 14 residues. Germline CDR1 and CDR2: LNHDA and SQIVND (reference sequence). The ends were cut back, 5 bases at V and 1 base at J, with 11 bases in the middle. In DNA, the CDR3 is TGTGCCAGTAGTCCGGGACTGACGAACACTGAAGCTTTCTTT. Its translation is CASSPGLTNTEAFF.

This clone was seen more than once but under ten times. J is TRBJ1-4 and V is TRBV2; 7 positions agree with TRBD1. V dropped 6 bases and J dropped 8; count of bases not matched to a gene: 9. This CDR3 is built from 14 residues. The V gene's germline CDR1 is SNHLY and CDR2 FYNNEI. DNA for the CDR3: TGTGCCAGCAGCCTGGACAGGCCCCGGGAAAAACTGTTTTTT. It codes for CASSLDRPREKLFF.

This clone has ten or more counts. The chain has TRBV5-1 and TRBJ1-1; perhaps TRBD1 as D (5 bases). The CDR3 is 13 amino acids. Germline CDR1 SGHRS, CDR2 YFSETQ. The V end lost 4 bases, the J end lost 1 base, and 8 bases lay between the germline ends. The CDR3 protein is CASSVDTNTEAFF. DNA for the CDR3: TGCGCCAGCAGCGTGGACACGAACACTGAAGCTTTCTTT.

This chain joins TRBV9 and TRBJ1-2, with no clear D. This CDR3 region has 13 residues. Trimming took 4 bases from V and 6 from J, leaving 13 bases between them. The V gene's germline CDR1 is SGDLS and CDR2 YYNGEE. This CDR3 is CASSPRAGHGYTF. The CDR3 DNA reads TGTGCCAGCAGCCCCCGGGCGGGTCATGGCTACACCTTC.

This rearrangement joins TRBV5-1 to TRBJ2-2; D gene uncertain. Germline values: CDR1 SGHRS, CDR2 YFSETQ. CDR3 length equals 14 residues. Trimming removed 2 bases from V and 2 bases from J, with 7 bases in between. The CDR3, as DNA: TGCGCCAGCAGCTTATCAGGCAACACCGGGGAGCTGTTTTTT. Residues: CASSLSGNTGELFF.

V and J are TRBV27 and TRBJ2-2; 8 bases fit TRBD2. CDR1 is MNHEY and CDR2 is SMNVEV in the germline V gene (reference sequence). The CDR3 runs to 15 residues. Trimming took 5 bases from V and 3 from J; bases not matched to a gene: 5. In DNA form, the CDR3 reads TGTGCCAGCAGTACGGGGGGGAGTTACACCGGGGAGCTGTTTTTT. It specifies CASSTGGSYTGELFF.

As DNA, the CDR3 is TGTGCCAGCAGTTTACGGGGTAGAGAGACCCAGTACTTC. This encodes CASSLRGRETQYF. J is TRBJ2-5 and V is TRBV27; maybe TRBD2 (5 bases). There are 13 residues in the CDR3. The ends were cut back, 2 bases at V and 4 bases at J, with 8 bases in the middle. Germline CDR1 and CDR2: MNHEY and SMNVEV (reference sequence).

The chain is built from TRBV5-1 and TRBJ2-5, with TRBD2 matching over 12 bases. V dropped 1 base and J dropped 1; count of bases not matched to a gene: 5. CDR3 length: 17 residues. Germline lookup yields CDR1 SGHRS and CDR2 YFSETQ. CDR3 loop: CASSLNPSGGGQETQYF. Written as DNA, the CDR3 is TGCGCCAGCAGCTTGAACCCTAGCGGGGGGGGCCAAGAGACCCAGTACTTC.

This clone came up once. This rearrangement joins TRBV5-1 to TRBJ2-7; TRBD2 matches 9 bases. Germline V gene lookup returns CDR1 SGHRS and CDR2 YFSETQ. The CDR3 is 17 residues long. V lost 1 base to trimming and J lost 5 bases; unmatched junction nucleotides: 13. This chain's CDR3 is CASSLTSGLRGVNEQYF. DNA for the CDR3: TGCGCCAGCAGCTTGACTAGCGGGCTCCGGGGGGTGAACGAGCAGTACTTC.

The J gene is TRBJ2-6, the V gene TRBV10-3, with 7 bases lining up with TRBD1. The CDR3 is 16 residues long. The V gene end was trimmed by 8 bases and the J gene end by 0 bases; junction bases not matched to a gene: 7. Germline V gives CDR1 ENHRY, CDR2 SYGVKD. This CDR3 reads CAIAPGQNSGANVLTF. Written as DNA, the CDR3 is TGTGCCATCGCCCCGGGACAGAACTCTGGGGCCAACGTCCTGACTTTC.

The chain combines TRBV15 with TRBJ2-7; 11 bases line up with TRBD1. The trim removed 3 bases at V and 6 bases at J, leaving 4 bases unmatched. Germline V gene data show CDR1 as LNHNV and CDR2 as YYDKDF (reference sequence). The CDR3 has 14 residues. As DNA, the CDR3 is TGTGCCACCAGCAGGGGGGGACAGGGGGTCGAGCAGTACTTC. Amino acid sequence: CATSRGGQGVEQYF. The full variable domain, rest sourced from reference TRBV15 and TRBJ2-7, is DAMVIQNPRYQVTQFGKPVTLSCSQTLNHNVMYWYQQKSSQAPKLLFHYYDKDFNNEADTPDNFQSRRPNTSFCFLDIRSPGLGDTAMYLCATSRGGQGVEQYFGPGTRLTVT.

The chain recombines TRBV6-5 with TRBJ1-5; tentatively, D is TRBD1 (6 bases). CDR3 length equals 14 residues. Germline CDR1 is MNHEY and CDR2 is SVGAGI. Trimming shortened V by 6 bases and J by 4 bases, and 13 bases separated the two germline ends. CDR3 in DNA: TGTGCCAGCAGAGACGGACAGAGTAATCAGCCCCAGCATTTT. As protein: CASRDGQSNQPQHF.

The chain couples TRBV27 to TRBJ2-5; tentatively, D is TRBD2 (5 bases). Between the trimmed V and J ends, which lost 6 bases and 4 bases, there was a span of 9 bases. CDR1 is MNHEY and CDR2 is SMNVEV in the germline V gene (reference sequence). There are 12 residues in the CDR3. CDR3 residues: CASSPRGETQYF. The CDR3 DNA is TGTGCCAGCAGCCCTCGGGGAGAGACCCAGTACTTC.

The CDR3 DNA sequence: TGTGCCAGCAGTTTAGGGACAGGGGGCATTAACACTGAAGCTTTCTTT. This gives the protein CASSLGTGGINTEAFF. This chain connects TRBV6-5 to TRBJ1-1; 12 bases map to TRBD1. V trimming: 4 bases; J trimming: 2 bases; junction bases outside the gene matches: 5. CDR1 MNHEY and CDR2 SVGAGI come from the germline V gene. The CDR3 extends over 16 amino acids.

The CDR3 region is CASSRQGDSDGYTF. In nucleotides, the CDR3 is TGTGCCAGCAGCAGACAGGGGGACTCGGATGGCTACACCTTC. The gene calls are TRBV2 and TRBJ1-2; 9 nucleotides agree with TRBD1. V lost 6 bases, J lost 6 bases, and 8 bases stayed unmatched. This CDR3 comprises 14 residues. CDR1 is SNHLY and CDR2 is FYNNEI in the germline V gene.

The sample holds one count of this clone. The V call is TRBV6-1, the J call TRBJ1-2, with D unclear. V was cut by 3 bases and J by 3 bases, with 14 bases left in between. Per germline, CDR1 MNHNS and CDR2 SASEGT. This CDR3 region has 15 residues. The CDR3 region has the DNA TGTGCCAGCAGTGAGGTCCCAAGGGAGGACTATGGCTACACCTTC. Translated: CASSEVPREDYGYTF.

This chain joins TRBV24-1 and TRBJ2-2; tentative D call: TRBD1 (6 bases). The germline V gene has CDR1 KGHDR and CDR2 SFDVKD. V dropped 2 bases and J dropped 7 bases, with 10 bases sitting between them. The CDR3 is 14 residues long. For the CDR3, the DNA is TGTGCCACCAGTGATTCGCGGACAGTCGGGGAGCTGTTTTTT. It codes for CATSDSRTVGELFF.

V and J are TRBV10-1 and TRBJ1-2; D gene ambiguous. The CDR3 contains 15 residues. Trimming pared 4 bases from V and 0 bases from J, leaving 12 bases between. Looked up from germline, CDR1 is WNHNN and CDR2 is SYGVQD (reference sequence). CDR3 residues: CASSVEDRANYGYTF. DNA of the CDR3: TGCGCCAGCAGTGTTGAGGATCGGGCTAACTATGGCTACACCTTC.